The rows below give T cell receptor beta chains drawn from one sample of a study of human T cells and chemical hapten exposure. TCRdb called the RACE reads again in MiXCR, with one record for every CDR3 protein. Found here are approximately 120,000 distinct CDR3 sequences, about a tenth of them singletons; the top ten hold about 3.1%. Sequences were derived from whole blood, sampled in connection with sensitization to the hapten diphenylcyclopropenone (DPC). These receptors were collected from a woman aged 35 to 49 with alopecia areata. Some clones in this sample may be carry-over from other donors' samples. Each CDR3 is given without its conserved first and last residue. Only some rows state a clone size, as once, few, many or a class for expanded clones.

V	size	J	CDR3
TRBV20-1	many	TRBJ1-2	SAATGRGYT
TRBV7-2	many	TRBJ2-2	ASSPGTSSGELF
TRBV9	many	TRBJ2-5	ASSVGLAGVRYQETQY
TRBV7-9	many	TRBJ1-4	ASSLETGGRGKLF
TRBV24-1	few	TRBJ1-1	ATSDWRQTEAF
TRBV7-6	NA	TRBJ2-1	ASSLARGSLRNEQF
TRBV7-2	NA	TRBJ2-5	ASSLSRGPWETQY
TRBV4-1	few	TRBJ1-1	ASSQGQGGWTEAF
TRBV10-1	NA	TRBJ2-2	ASSESGGTGELF
TRBV12-3/TRBV12-4	few	TRBJ2-3	ASSPLLHPSTDTQY
TRBV29-1	few	TRBJ2-3	SVEAGLRTDTQY
TRBV20-1	many	TRBJ1-5	SAREFQGRSNQPQH
TRBV7-9	few	TRBJ1-1	ASSDRGNMNTEAF
TRBV11-2	few	TRBJ2-7	ASSLQDGSYEQY
TRBV20-1	NA	TRBJ2-2	SAREAKAGELF
TRBV3-1	NA	TRBJ2-7	ASSLTSGGYEQY
TRBV7-6	many	TRBJ2-3	ASSTAGGQGDTQY
TRBV29-1	NA	TRBJ2-3	SVLSVNTSPDTQY
TRBV7-2	many	TRBJ1-6	ASSYREGSPLH
TRBV5-1	NA	TRBJ1-1	ASSMIQGVEAF
TRBV14	few	TRBJ2-3	ASSPLDRNLYTQY
TRBV20-1	few	TRBJ2-2	SARDPGRSTGGELF
TRBV20-1	many	TRBJ1-2	SAQKDRGLGYT
TRBV7-6	few	TRBJ1-5	ASSLGLHQPQH
TRBV6-2/TRBV6-3	many	TRBJ2-2	ASSRAGYTGELF
TRBV7-2	many	TRBJ2-7	ASSFRGPYEQY
TRBV6-5	NA	TRBJ1-6	ASSYGTGKSPLH
TRBV30	many	TRBJ1-3	AWRGEQGSPGNTIY
TRBV5-1	NA	TRBJ2-7	ASSLLPSSDGLSYEQY
TRBV9	NA	TRBJ1-5	ASSGEQGFSNQPQH
TRBV2	NA	TRBJ2-1	ASSPGANEQF
TRBV20-1	few	TRBJ2-5	SARTPLGGGKETQY
TRBV5-4	many	TRBJ2-3	ASSPGQVRDTQY
TRBV2	NA	TRBJ2-1	ASRHGLAGGEQF
TRBV6-5	few	TRBJ2-7	ASSSPPYEQY
TRBV27	many	TRBJ1-6	ASSLFPRLLNSPLH
TRBV4-1	many	TRBJ1-2	ASSQDTRREGYYT
TRBV4-3	many	TRBJ1-4	ASSHDLQGWGGFNEKLF
TRBV20-1	few	TRBJ1-5	SARRVENQPQH
TRBV12-3/TRBV12-4	few	TRBJ2-7	ASSLGSSANYEQY
TRBV6-2/TRBV6-3	few	TRBJ1-6	ASFGGDRVYSPLH
TRBV10-1	NA	TRBJ2-7	ASSVRSGGPAI
TRBV4-3	many	TRBJ1-2	ASSQDRGNYGYT
TRBV7-9	NA	TRBJ2-7	AGSSGQGFYEQY
TRBV20-1	many	TRBJ2-7	SAGGLAGMYEQY
TRBV7-2	NA	TRBJ2-3	ASRSTGADTQY
TRBV27	many	TRBJ2-7	ASSLPGRPQY
TRBV5-6	NA	TRBJ2-7	ASSTLGLAGTYEQY
TRBV28	NA	TRBJ1-3	VSSRRTPGNTIY
TRBV6-2/TRBV6-3	many	TRBJ1-2	ASSYEGHGYT
TRBV5-1	few	TRBJ2-3	ASSQVDGDTQY
TRBV9	many	TRBJ1-1	ASSPGGGTEAF
TRBV4-3	many	TRBJ2-6	ASSQETGEVNVLT
TRBV12-3/TRBV12-4	few	TRBJ2-1	ASSPGLAFSNEQF
TRBV6-2/TRBV6-3	few	TRBJ2-7	ASGRQGGSYEQY
TRBV7-9	many	TRBJ2-7	ASSLESYEQY
TRBV21-1	NA	TRBJ1-2	ARGDYGYT
TRBV6-5	few	TRBJ1-1	ASSYSIGGDTEAF
TRBV6-1	many	TRBJ2-4	ASSDRRGPNIQY
TRBV28	NA	TRBJ2-1	ASRTPQDKAVKF